This T cell receptor beta chain originates from a study of T cell clusters in autoimmune cytopenias. Study-level results: A dominant lymphoma-associated repertoire apparently masked the cluster-lack signature in secondary cytopenia versus chronic lymphocytic leukemia. TRB repertoire shifts in secondary cytopenia and chronic lymphocytic leukemia mostly reflected lymphoma, not autoimmunity. Primary autoimmune cytopenia patients seemingly lacked the physiological T cell clusters found in healthy donors.

Each sample's input was 200 to 250 ng genomic DNA, 40,000 or so genome equivalents. Multiplex touch-down PCR amplified TRB using TRB-A and TRB-B pools in one tube. Reprocessing the multiplex PCR reads, TCRdb reports a single entry for every CDR3 protein and omits DNA. The listing contains about 5,000 distinct CDR3 sequences. The germline gives CDR1 MNHEY, CDR2 SVGAGI. This CDR3 comprises 18 residues. By frequency, this clonotype is medium-sized. Its antigen is as yet unknown. The receptor comes from a human donor with an autoimmune cytopenia or autoimmune hepatitis (not recorded which). The gene calls are TRBV6-5 and TRBJ2-3; as DNA is missing, the TRBD1 call by TCRdb cannot be tested. The sample was peripheral blood. CDR3 residues: CASSYFPPGTGQGDTQYF.